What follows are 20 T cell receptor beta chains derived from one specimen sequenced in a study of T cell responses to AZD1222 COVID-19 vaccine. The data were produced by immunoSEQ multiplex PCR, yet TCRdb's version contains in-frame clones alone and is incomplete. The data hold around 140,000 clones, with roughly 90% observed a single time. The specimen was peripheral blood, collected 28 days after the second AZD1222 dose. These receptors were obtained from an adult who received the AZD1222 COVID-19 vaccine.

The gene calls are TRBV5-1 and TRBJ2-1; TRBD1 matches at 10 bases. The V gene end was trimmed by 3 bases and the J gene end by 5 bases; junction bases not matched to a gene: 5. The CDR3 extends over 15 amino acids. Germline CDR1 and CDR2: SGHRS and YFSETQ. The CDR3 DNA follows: TGCGCCAGCAGCTCCGGGACAGGGGCAAACAATGAGCAGTTCTTC. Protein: CASSSGTGANNEQFF.

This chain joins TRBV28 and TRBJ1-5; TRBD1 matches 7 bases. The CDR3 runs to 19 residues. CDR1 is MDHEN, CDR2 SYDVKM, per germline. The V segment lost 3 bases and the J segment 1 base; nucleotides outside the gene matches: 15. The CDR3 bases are TGTGCCAGCAGTTTGGGACAGACACCCTGGGGGATGAGCAATCAGCCCCAGCATTTT. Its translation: CASSLGQTPWGMSNQPQHF.

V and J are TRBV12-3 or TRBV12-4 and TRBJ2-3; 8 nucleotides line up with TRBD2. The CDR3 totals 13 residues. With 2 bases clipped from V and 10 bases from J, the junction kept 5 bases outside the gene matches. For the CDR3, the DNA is TGTGCCAGCAGTTTACCGGGGACTAGGGCGCAGTATTTT. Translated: CASSLPGTRAQYF.

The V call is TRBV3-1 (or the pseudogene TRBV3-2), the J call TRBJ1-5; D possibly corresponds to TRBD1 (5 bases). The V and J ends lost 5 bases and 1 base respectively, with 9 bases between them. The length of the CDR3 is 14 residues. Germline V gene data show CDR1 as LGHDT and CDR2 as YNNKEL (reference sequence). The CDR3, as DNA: TGTGCCAGCAGCGGGGGAACCAGCAATCAGCCCCAGCATTTT. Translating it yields CASSGGTSNQPQHF.

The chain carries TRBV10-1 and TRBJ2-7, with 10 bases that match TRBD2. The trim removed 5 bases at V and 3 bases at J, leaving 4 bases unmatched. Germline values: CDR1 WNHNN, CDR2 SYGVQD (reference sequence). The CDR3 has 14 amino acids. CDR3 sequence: CASSPGTSVYEQYF. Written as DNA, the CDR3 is TGCGCCAGCAGTCCCGGGACTAGCGTCTACGAGCAGTACTTC.

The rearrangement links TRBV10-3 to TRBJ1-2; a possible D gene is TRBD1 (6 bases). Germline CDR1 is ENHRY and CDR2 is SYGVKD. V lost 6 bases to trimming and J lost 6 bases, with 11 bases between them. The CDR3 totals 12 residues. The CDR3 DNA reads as TGTGCCATCAGAAAGACAGGAGATGGCTACACCTTC. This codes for CAIRKTGDGYTF.

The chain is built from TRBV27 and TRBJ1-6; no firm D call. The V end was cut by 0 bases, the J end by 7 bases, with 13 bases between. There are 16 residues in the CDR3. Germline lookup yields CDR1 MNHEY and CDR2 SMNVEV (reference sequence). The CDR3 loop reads CASSLSPTVRNSPLHF. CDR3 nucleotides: TGTGCCAGCAGTTTATCCCCGACGGTGAGGAATTCACCCCTCCACTTT.

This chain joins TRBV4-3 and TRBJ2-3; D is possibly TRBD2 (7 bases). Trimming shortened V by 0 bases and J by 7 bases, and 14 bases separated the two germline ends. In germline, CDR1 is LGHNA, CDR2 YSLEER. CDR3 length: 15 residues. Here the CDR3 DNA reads TGCGCCAGCAGCCAAGATTTGGGAGGGGGATATACGCAGTATTTT. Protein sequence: CASSQDLGGGYTQYF.

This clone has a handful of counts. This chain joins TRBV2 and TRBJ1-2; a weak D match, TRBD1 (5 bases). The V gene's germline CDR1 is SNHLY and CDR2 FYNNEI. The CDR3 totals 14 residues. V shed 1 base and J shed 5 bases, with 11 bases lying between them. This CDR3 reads CASSEGGTGYGYTF. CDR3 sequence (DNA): TGTGCCAGCAGTGAAGGGGGGACCGGGTATGGCTACACCTTC.

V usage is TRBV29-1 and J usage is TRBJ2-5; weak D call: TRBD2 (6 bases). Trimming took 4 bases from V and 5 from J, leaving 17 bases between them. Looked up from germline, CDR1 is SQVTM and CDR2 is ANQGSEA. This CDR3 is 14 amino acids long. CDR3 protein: CSVVWRGILETQYF. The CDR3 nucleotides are TGCAGCGTTGTTTGGCGGGGTATCTTGGAGACCCAGTACTTC.

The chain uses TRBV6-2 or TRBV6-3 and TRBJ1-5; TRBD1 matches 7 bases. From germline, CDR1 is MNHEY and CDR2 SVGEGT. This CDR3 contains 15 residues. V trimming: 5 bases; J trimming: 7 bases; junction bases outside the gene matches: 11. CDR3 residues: CASSTLQGSGQPQHF. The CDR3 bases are TGTGCCAGCAGTACTCTACAGGGGAGCGGACAGCCCCAGCATTTT.

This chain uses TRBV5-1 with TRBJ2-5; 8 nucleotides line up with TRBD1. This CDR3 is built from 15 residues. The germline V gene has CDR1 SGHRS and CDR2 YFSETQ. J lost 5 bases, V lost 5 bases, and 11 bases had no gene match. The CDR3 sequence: CASSLRQGAVETQYF. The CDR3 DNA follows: TGCGCCAGCAGTCTGAGGCAGGGGGCCGTTGAGACCCAGTACTTC.

The CDR3, as DNA: TGTGCCAGCAGCCAGGTTGGGCTCTTCTACGAGCAGTACTTC. Protein sequence: CASSQVGLFYEQYF. The chain carries TRBV7-2 and TRBJ2-7; D gene ambiguous. Germline lookup yields CDR1 SGHTA and CDR2 FQGNSA. CDR3 size: 14 residues. Deletions cut 5 bases from V and 3 bases from J, with 14 bases between.

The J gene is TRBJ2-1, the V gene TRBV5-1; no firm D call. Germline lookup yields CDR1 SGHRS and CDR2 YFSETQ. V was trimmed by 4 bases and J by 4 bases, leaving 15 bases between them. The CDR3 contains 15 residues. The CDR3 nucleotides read TGCGCCAGCAGCCCCGGTTCGGAGTCGTACAATGAGCAGTTCTTC. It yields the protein CASSPGSESYNEQFF.

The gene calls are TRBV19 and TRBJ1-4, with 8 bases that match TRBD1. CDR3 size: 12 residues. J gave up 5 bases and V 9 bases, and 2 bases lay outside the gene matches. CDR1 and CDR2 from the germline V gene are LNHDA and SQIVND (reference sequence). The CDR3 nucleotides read TGTGCCAGCAGGGGGCGGAATGAAAAACTGTTTTTT. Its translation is CASRGRNEKLFF.

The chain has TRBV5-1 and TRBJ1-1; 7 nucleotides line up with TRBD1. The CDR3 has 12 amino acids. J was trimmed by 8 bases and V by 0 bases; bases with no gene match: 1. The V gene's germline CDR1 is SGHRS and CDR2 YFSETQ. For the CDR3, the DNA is TGCGCCAGCAGCTTGGGACAGGGCGAAGCTTTCTTT. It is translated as CASSLGQGEAFF.

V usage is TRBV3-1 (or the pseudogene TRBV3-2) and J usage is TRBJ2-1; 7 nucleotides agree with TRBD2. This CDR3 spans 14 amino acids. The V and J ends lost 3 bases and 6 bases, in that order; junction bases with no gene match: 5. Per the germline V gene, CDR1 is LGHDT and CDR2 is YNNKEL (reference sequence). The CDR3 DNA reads TGTGCCAGCAGCCAGCCGGGACTATTCAATGAGCAGTTCTTC. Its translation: CASSQPGLFNEQFF.

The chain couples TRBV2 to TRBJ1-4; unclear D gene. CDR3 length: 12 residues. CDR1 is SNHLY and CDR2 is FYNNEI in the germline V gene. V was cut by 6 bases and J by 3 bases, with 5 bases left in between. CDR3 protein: CASRGPNEKLFF. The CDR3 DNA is TGTGCCAGCAGGGGCCCTAATGAAAAACTGTTTTTT. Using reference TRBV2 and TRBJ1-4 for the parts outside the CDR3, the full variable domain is EPEVTQTPSHQVTQMGQEVILRCVPISNHLYFYWYRQILGQKVEFLVSFYNNEISEKSEIFDDQFSVERPDGSNFTLKIRSTKLEDSAMYFCASRGPNEKLFFGSGTQLSVL.

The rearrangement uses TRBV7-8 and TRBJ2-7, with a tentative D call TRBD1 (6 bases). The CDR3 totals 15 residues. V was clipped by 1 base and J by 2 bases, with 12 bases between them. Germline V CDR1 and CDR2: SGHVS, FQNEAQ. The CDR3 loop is CASSLVPTGPYEQYF. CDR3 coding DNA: TGTGCCAGCAGCTTAGTCCCCACAGGGCCCTACGAGCAGTACTTC.

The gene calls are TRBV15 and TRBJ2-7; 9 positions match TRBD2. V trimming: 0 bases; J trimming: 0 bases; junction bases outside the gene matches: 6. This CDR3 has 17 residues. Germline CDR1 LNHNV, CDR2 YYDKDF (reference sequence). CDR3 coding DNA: TGTGCCACCAGCAGAGAGCCCGGGACTAGCTTCTCCTACGAGCAGTACTTC. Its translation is CATSREPGTSFSYEQYF.